This is a list of T cell receptor beta chains from one sample in a study of T cells after yellow fever vaccination. Each CDR3 protein gets one entry after TCRdb re-called the 5' RACE reads with MiXCR. This table has 250,000 to 400,000 distinct CDR3 sequences, approximately 4% appearing once. Sequences were derived from PBMCs, sampled 5 days after the yellow fever booster vaccination. The receptors shown here come from a man aged 18 to 29 who received the YFV17D yellow fever vaccine. Both conserved end residues are part of each CDR3. Fields, in order: clone size, V gene, D gene, J gene, CDR3 length, CDR3 DNA, CDR3 protein. D genes are given only for firm matches. Where a row states a size, it is once, few, many or the class of an expanded clone; other rows omit it.

many	TRBV7-2	-	TRBJ2-5	14	TGTGCCAGCAGCTCCCCGGACAGACAAGAGACCCAGTACTTC	CASSSPDRQETQYF
many	TRBV7-3	-	TRBJ2-1	12	TGTGCCAGCAGCTTAACGGAAGGGGAGCAGTTCTTC	CASSLTEGEQFF
many	TRBV6-5	-	TRBJ2-5	13	TGTGCCAGCAGGCGCCCGGGGAGGGAGACCCAGTACTTC	CASRRPGRETQYF
-	TRBV18	TRBD1	TRBJ1-4	14	TGTGCCAGCTCCCCGACAGGGGGAGAAGAAAAACTGTTTTTT	CASSPTGGEEKLFF
many	TRBV28	-	TRBJ2-2	15	TGTGCCAGCAGTTCTGGGACCCCCGGCACCGGGGAGCTGTTTTTT	CASSSGTPGTGELFF
-	TRBV20-1	TRBD2	TRBJ2-1	14	TGCAGTGCTAGCGGGGGGGCTTACTACAATGAGCAGTTCTTC	CSASGGAYYNEQFF
many	TRBV24-1	-	TRBJ1-1	12	TGTGCCACCGCTACTGGGGCTTTAGGGGCTTTCTTT	CATATGALGAFF
many	TRBV2	-	TRBJ1-5	13	TGTGCCAGCACCCTTGAAACGGATCAGCCCCAGCATTTT	CASTLETDQPQHF
-	TRBV7-2	-	TRBJ1-2	13	TGTGCCAGCAGCTTATGGGGGTTTGATGGCTACACCTTC	CASSLWGFDGYTF
many	TRBV20-1	-	TRBJ1-1	13	TGCAGTGCTTTGGACGGGACAATCACTGAAGCTTTCTTT	CSALDGTITEAFF
few	TRBV20-1	-	TRBJ1-2	16	TGCAGTGCTAGAGATTTAGGGCAGGGAAGGGTCTATGGCTACACCTTC	CSARDLGQGRVYGYTF
many	TRBV7-9	-	TRBJ1-1	16	TGTGCCAGCAGCTTGAGGAGGGCCAGAGGGGGGACTGAAGCTTTCTTT	CASSLRRARGGTEAFF
few	TRBV4-2	-	TRBJ2-7	15	TGTGCCAGCAGCCAAGGGGCGGGGTACACCTACGAGCAGTACTTC	CASSQGAGYTYEQYF
few	TRBV6-5	-	TRBJ2-7	13	TGTGCCAGCAAACCCGTGATGGGGGGTGAGCAGTACTTC	CASKPVMGGEQYF
-	TRBV13	-	TRBJ2-5	11	TGTGCCAGCAGCCAACGGGGGACCCAGTACTTC	CASSQRGTQYF
few	TRBV12-3/TRBV12-4	-	TRBJ2-2	15	TGTGCCAGCAGTTTCGTGCAGGGGATTGGCGGGGAGCTGTTTTTT	CASSFVQGIGGELFF
-	TRBV5-4	-	TRBJ1-1	14	TGTGCCAGCAGCCCCCCCGGCCGCTTCACTGAAGCTTTCTTT	CASSPPGRFTEAFF
many	TRBV20-1	-	TRBJ1-1	14	TGCAGTGCTAGAGATCTAGCTGGAGGCACTGAAGCTTTCTTT	CSARDLAGGTEAFF
few	TRBV4-2	TRBD1	TRBJ1-4	21	TGTGCCAGCAGCCCCAGTGGGGACAGGGAAGAAGTAGAAGCAACTAATGAAAAACTGTTTTTT	CASSPSGDREEVEATNEKLFF
few	TRBV7-3	TRBD2	TRBJ2-1	17	TGTGCCAGCAGCTTATACGGGACTAGCCTCTCCTACAATGAGCAGTTCTTC	CASSLYGTSLSYNEQFF
-	TRBV6-5	TRBD1	TRBJ1-2	13	TGTGCCAGCACCAAGGACAGGGACTATGGCTACACCTTC	CASTKDRDYGYTF
many	TRBV7-8	-	TRBJ1-1	12	TGTGCCAGCAGCTTAGAAGGGAATGAAGCTTTCTTT	CASSLEGNEAFF
-	TRBV7-2	-	TRBJ2-2	16	TGTGCCAGCAGCTCCGAGGCGGGGAAGAACACCGGGGAGCTGTTTTTT	CASSSEAGKNTGELFF
many	TRBV5-1	-	TRBJ1-4	16	TGCGCCAGCAGCTTGGTGCAGGGGTCCCGTGTGGAAAAACTGTTTTTT	CASSLVQGSRVEKLFF
-	TRBV14	-	TRBJ1-4	14	TGTGCCAGCAGCCAAGAGGGCGCCGTCAGAAAACTGTTTTTT	CASSQEGAVRKLFF
few	TRBV27	TRBD1	TRBJ2-1	17	TGTGCCAGCAGCCCAAGCCCCGGGACAGGGCCTAGGGATGAGCAGTTCTTC	CASSPSPGTGPRDEQFF
-	TRBV2	-	TRBJ1-2	13	TGTGCCAGCAGGACCGGGGGCTCTTATGGCTACACCTTC	CASRTGGSYGYTF
-	TRBV7-3	TRBD2	TRBJ2-1	15	TGTGCCAGCAGCTCCGGGGCTAGCGGGGGGAGTGAGCAGTTCTTC	CASSSGASGGSEQFF
many	TRBV6-5	TRBD1	TRBJ1-2	13	TGTGCCAGCAGGGGACAGGGAAACTATGGCTACACCTTC	CASRGQGNYGYTF
few	TRBV6-4	-	TRBJ1-1	15	TGTGCCAGCAGTGACTCGCGTAGGGGGTCTACTGAAGCTTTCTTT	CASSDSRRGSTEAFF
-	TRBV20-1	-	TRBJ2-3	15	TGCAGTGCTAGCGGGGCAGGGCCCGAGACAGATACGCAGTATTTT	CSASGAGPETDTQYF
many	TRBV6-5	TRBD1	TRBJ1-1	13	TGTGCCAGCAGTTACTCAGGGGGCCCTGAAGCTTTCTTT	CASSYSGGPEAFF
few	TRBV5-1	-	TRBJ2-3	16	TGCGCCAGCAGCACCCTGACAGCTACTAGCACAGATACGCAGTATTTT	CASSTLTATSTDTQYF
-	TRBV20-1	-	TRBJ2-1	16	TGCAGTGCTAGAGGGGAATGGGGCTCCTCCTACAATGAGCAGTTCTTC	CSARGEWGSSYNEQFF
-	TRBV18	TRBD1	TRBJ1-6	15	TGTGCCAGCTCACCGGACAGGGGGCAGGGTTCACCCCTCCACTTT	CASSPDRGQGSPLHF
-	TRBV4-3	TRBD1	TRBJ2-4	16	TGCGCCAGCAGCCAGGCGCTGGGACAGCCAGAAAACATTCAGTACTTC	CASSQALGQPENIQYF
many	TRBV7-2	TRBD1	TRBJ1-2	13	TGTGCCAGCAGCTCCCGACAGGGGGATGGCTACACCTTC	CASSSRQGDGYTF
-	TRBV12-3/TRBV12-4	TRBD1	TRBJ1-2	14	TGTGCCAGCAGACGACAGGGGGCAAGGGATGGCTACACCTTC	CASRRQGARDGYTF
many	TRBV11-1	-	TRBJ2-3	13	TGTGCCAGCAGCCCAAGGATCCCAGATACGCAGTATTTT	CASSPRIPDTQYF
many	TRBV15	-	TRBJ2-4	13	TGTGCCACCTGCGACCCTCCCTCCGGCATTCAGTACTTC	CATCDPPSGIQYF
few	TRBV2	TRBD1	TRBJ1-1	15	TGTGCCAGCAGAGGGACTAAGGACAGGGATACTGAAGCTTTCTTT	CASRGTKDRDTEAFF
many	TRBV5-1	-	TRBJ1-1	16	TGCGCCAGCAGCCCTGAACGGGGAAGAGGGAACACTGAAGCTTTCTTT	CASSPERGRGNTEAFF
many	TRBV12-3/TRBV12-4	-	TRBJ1-1	13	TGTGCCAGCAGTTTAGGGGGGGCCGGTGAAGCTTTCTTT	CASSLGGAGEAFF
-	TRBV20-1	-	TRBJ1-1	12	TGCAGTGCTGGCAGGGTGAACACTGAAGCTTTCTTT	CSAGRVNTEAFF
many	TRBV9	TRBD1	TRBJ1-2	14	TGTGCCAGCAGCGTGGGGGACAGGGGGTTTAGGAGGTCTTTC	CASSVGDRGFRRSF
-	TRBV10-3	-	TRBJ2-2	14	TGTGCCATCAGTGAGTCAAGGAATGCCGGGGAGCTGTTTTTT	CAISESRNAGELFF
few	TRBV7-9	-	TRBJ1-1	14	TGTGCCAGCAGCTGGTTTGGGGGGAACACTGAAGCTTTCTTT	CASSWFGGNTEAFF
few	TRBV27	-	TRBJ1-5	13	TGTGCCAGCAGTTGGGGAGTCAATCAGCCCCAGCATTTT	CASSWGVNQPQHF
many	TRBV5-6	TRBD1	TRBJ1-2	16	TGTGCCAGCAGATTGACGGGGACAGGGGGGAACTATGGCTACACCTTC	CASRLTGTGGNYGYTF
many	TRBV7-9	TRBD2	TRBJ2-2	16	TGTGCCAGCAGCTTCTTAGCGGGGGCGAACACCGGGGAGCTGTTTTTT	CASSFLAGANTGELFF